The sequence of this T cell receptor beta chain was determined in a study of lymphopenia after photon versus proton radiotherapy (dated by TCRdb to about 2019). Background on the whole study: The immunological effects of photon versus proton radiation therapy were compared in patients with gastrointestinal tumors who developed high-grade lymphopenia. The cohort comprised 20 patients with gastrointestinal tumors who received either photon or proton therapy and then developed lymphopenia. The study was designed to characterize how the impact on the immune system differs between the two radiation modalities. The full study reports these points: Across the cohort, a larger post-nadir drop in TCR diversity was inversely correlated with overall survival time among patients who died. The survival association was examined only in patients who died, and the authors described better survival with proton therapy as a possibility, not as a demonstrated result. Once the lymphocyte count had reached its nadir, the repertoires of photon-treated patients showed oligoclonal expansion, particularly of CD8+ Temra cells, and this expansion drove the decline in diversity. Proton-treated patients stayed relatively stable during treatment, while photon-treated patients lost naive T cells and TCR diversity and gained effector/memory populations.

The protocol used for the library was the immunoSEQ multiplex PCR assay. Alongside multiparametric flow cytometry, deep sequencing of rearranged TCR beta loci was used to profile the T cell repertoires. This immuneACCESS table, as held by TCRdb, lists in-frame sequences with V and J called but not all clones. Of the missing ones, under half trace to an unresolved V gene in checked studies; the others have no known cause. The sample table holds about 30,000 clones, of which roughly 90% were seen once. The ten largest clonotypes hold approximately 7.3% of the sample. With respect to this clone: The clone's antigen remains unknown. The sample holds no much larger clone one base away, and base qualities are not on file.

From the germline V gene, CDR1 is SQVTM and CDR2 is ANQGSEA. Taken from cysteine to phenylalanine, the CDR3 has 11 residues. Of the read, only the CDR3 DNA is kept; its 33 bases are in frame from base 1. The trim is 0 bases for V and 14 bases for J, with a gap of 13 bases between the germline ends. The TCR was taken from a woman in her 50s with pancreatic cancer. The chain links TRBV29-1 with TRBJ1-2; the D gene remains uncertain. Sequencing was performed on peripheral blood, taken from a patient treated with photon-based radiotherapy. The CDR3 region reads CSVEDAGFPTF. The DNA sequence follows: TGCAGCGTTGAAGATGCGGGGTTCCCTACCTTC.